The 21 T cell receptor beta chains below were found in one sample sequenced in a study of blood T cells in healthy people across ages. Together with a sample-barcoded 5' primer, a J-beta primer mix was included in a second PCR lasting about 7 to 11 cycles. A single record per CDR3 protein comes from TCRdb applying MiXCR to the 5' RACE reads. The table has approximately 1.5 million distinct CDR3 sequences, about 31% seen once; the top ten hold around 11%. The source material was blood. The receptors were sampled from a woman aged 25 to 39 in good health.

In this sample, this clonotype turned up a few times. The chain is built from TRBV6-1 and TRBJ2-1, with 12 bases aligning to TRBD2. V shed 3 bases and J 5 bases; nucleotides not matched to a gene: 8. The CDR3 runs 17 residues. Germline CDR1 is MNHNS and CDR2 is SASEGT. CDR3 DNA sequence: TGTGCCAGCAGTGATAGGACTAGCGGGATAGGGAACAATGAGCAGTTCTTC. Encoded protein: CASSDRTSGIGNNEQFF.

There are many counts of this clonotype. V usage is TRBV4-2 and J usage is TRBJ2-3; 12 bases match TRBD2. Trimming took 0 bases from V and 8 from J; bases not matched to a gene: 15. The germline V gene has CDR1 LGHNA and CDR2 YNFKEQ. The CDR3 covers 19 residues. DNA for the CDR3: TGTGCCAGCAGCCAAGAAAGGACTAGCGGGAAAGACCTACTCGGTACGCAGTATTTT. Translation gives CASSQERTSGKDLLGTQYF.

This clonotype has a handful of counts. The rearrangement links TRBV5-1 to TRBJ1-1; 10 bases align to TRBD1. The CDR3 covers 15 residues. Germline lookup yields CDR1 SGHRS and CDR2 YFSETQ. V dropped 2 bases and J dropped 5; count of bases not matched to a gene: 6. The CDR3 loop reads CASSFTGTGETEAFF. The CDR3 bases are TGCGCCAGCAGCTTTACCGGGACAGGGGAAACTGAAGCTTTCTTT.

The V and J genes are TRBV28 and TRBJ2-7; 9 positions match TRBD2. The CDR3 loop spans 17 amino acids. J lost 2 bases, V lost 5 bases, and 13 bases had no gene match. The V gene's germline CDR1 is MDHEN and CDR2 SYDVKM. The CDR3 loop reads CASSLPWGAGGTYEQYF. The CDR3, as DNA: TGTGCCAGCAGTCTCCCGTGGGGAGCGGGGGGTACCTACGAGCAGTACTTC.

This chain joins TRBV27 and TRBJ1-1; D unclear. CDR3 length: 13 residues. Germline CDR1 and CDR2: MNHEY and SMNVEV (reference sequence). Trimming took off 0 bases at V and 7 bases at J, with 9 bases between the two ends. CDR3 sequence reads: CASSLSARNEAFF. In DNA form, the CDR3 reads TGTGCCAGCAGTTTATCGGCCCGGAATGAAGCTTTCTTT.

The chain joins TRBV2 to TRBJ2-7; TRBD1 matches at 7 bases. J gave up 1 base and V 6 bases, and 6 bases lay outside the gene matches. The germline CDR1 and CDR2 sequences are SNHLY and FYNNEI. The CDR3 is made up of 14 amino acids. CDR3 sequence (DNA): TGTGCCAGCAGGAGGGGACAGTTGTCCTACGAGCAGTACTTC. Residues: CASRRGQLSYEQYF.

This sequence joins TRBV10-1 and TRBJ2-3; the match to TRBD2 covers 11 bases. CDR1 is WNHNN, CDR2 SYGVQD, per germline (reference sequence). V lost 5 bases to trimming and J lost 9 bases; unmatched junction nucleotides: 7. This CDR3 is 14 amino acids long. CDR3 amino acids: CASSPSGGPWTQYF. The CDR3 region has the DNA TGCGCCAGCAGTCCTAGCGGGGGGCCCTGGACGCAGTATTTT.

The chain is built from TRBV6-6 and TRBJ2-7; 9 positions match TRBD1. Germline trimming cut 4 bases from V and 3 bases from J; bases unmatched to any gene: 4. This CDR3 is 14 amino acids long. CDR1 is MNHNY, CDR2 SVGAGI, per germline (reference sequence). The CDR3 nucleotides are TGTGCCAGCAGTTCCTCGGACAGGGGCTACGAGCAGTACTTC. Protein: CASSSSDRGYEQYF.

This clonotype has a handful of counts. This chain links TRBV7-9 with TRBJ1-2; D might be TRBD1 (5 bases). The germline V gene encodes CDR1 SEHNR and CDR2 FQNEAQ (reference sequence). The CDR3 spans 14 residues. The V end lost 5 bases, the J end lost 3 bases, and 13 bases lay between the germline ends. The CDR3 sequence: CASSPSWGDYGYTF. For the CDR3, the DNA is TGTGCCAGCAGCCCTAGTTGGGGGGACTATGGCTACACCTTC.

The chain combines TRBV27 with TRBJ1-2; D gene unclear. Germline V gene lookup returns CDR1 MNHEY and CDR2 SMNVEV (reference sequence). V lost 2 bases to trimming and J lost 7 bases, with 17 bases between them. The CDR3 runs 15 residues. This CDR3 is CASSLTKNTASGYTF. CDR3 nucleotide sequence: TGTGCCAGCAGTTTAACGAAAAACACTGCCTCTGGCTACACCTTC.

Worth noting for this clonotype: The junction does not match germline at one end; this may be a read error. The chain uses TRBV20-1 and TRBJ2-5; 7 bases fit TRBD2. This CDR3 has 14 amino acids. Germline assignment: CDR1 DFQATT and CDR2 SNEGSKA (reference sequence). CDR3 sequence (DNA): TGCAGTGCTGGAGAGGGAGGGCCATCGGAGACCCAGTACTTC. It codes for CSAGEGGPSETQYF.

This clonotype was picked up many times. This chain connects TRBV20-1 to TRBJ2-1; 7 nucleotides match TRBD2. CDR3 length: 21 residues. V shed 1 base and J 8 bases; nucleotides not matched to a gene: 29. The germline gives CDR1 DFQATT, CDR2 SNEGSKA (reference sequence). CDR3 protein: CSARGLGQRRTISGGWDEQFF. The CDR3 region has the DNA TGCAGTGCTAGAGGACTAGGTCAGAGGCGGACGATTTCGGGAGGTTGGGATGAGCAGTTCTTC.

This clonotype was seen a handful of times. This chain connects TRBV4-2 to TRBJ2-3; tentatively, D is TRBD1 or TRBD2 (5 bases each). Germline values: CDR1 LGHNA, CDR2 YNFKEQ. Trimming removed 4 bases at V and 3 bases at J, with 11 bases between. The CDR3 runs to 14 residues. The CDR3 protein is CASSLEWGTDTQYF. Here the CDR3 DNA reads TGTGCCAGCAGCCTCGAATGGGGGACAGATACGCAGTATTTT.

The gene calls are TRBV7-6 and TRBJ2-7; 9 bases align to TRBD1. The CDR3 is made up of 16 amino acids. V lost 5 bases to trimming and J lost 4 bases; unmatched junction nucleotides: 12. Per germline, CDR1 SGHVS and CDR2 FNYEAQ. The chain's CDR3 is CASSGGPGQGRYEQYF. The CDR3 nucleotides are TGTGCCAGCAGCGGCGGTCCGGGACAGGGACGGTACGAGCAGTACTTC.

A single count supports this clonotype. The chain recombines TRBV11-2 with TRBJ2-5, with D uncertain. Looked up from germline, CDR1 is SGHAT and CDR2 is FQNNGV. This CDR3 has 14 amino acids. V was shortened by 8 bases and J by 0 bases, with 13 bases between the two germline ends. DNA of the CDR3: TGTGCCAGCCCGTCGACAATGTACCAAGAGACCCAGTACTTC. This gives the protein CASPSTMYQETQYF.

This CDR3 reads CSARAERLVNNSPLHF. CDR3 nucleotide sequence: TGCAGTGCTAGAGCTGAAAGACTAGTGAATAATTCACCCCTCCACTTT. The chain combines TRBV20-1 with TRBJ1-6; D is uncertain. The CDR3 is made up of 16 amino acids. Germline-derived CDR1 and CDR2 are DFQATT and SNEGSKA (reference sequence). Trimming pared 1 base from V and 5 bases from J, leaving 15 bases between.

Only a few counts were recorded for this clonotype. In DNA form, the CDR3 reads TGCGCCAGCAGTGAGCTAGGACAGGGTACAACCTACGAGCAGTACTTC. Translation gives CASSELGQGTTYEQYF. The chain is built from TRBV10-2 and TRBJ2-7, with 8 bases aligning to TRBD1. Germline CDR1 reads WSHSY; CDR2 reads SAAADI. J lost 2 bases, V lost 2 bases, and 8 bases had no gene match. The CDR3 spans 16 residues.

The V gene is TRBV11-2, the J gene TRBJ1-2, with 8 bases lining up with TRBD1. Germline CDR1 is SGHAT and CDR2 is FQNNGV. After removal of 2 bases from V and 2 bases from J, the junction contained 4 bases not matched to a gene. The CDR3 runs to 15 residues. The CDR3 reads CASSLTGGMNYGYTF. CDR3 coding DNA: TGTGCCAGCAGCTTAACAGGGGGGATGAACTATGGCTACACCTTC.

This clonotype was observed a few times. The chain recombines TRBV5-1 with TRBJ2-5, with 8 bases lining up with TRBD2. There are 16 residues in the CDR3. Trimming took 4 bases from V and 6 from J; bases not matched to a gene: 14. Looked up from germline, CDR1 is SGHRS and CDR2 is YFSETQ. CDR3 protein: CASSPRVAGGQKTQYF. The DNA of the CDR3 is TGCGCCAGCAGCCCACGAGTGGCGGGAGGCCAGAAGACCCAGTACTTC.

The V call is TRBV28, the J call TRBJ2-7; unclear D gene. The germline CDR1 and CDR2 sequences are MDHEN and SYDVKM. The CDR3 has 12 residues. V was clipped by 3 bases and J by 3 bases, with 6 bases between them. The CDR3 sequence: CASSFQVYEQYF. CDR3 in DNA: TGTGCCAGCAGTTTTCAGGTCTACGAGCAGTACTTC.

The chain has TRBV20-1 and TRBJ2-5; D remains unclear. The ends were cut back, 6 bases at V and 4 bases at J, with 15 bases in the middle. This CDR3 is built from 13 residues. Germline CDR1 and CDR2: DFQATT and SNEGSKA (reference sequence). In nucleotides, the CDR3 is TGCAGTGCATTCCGGGCCAAGGGAGAGACCCAGTACTTC. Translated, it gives CSAFRAKGETQYF.